This record concerns one TCR beta chain sequence. The antigen remains undetermined. This record comes from a study of beta chain features in type 1 diabetes. Study-wide findings and caveats: Type 1 diabetes patients showed a moderate but significant shortening of TCRB CDR3s in all four CD4+ subsets.

Of the isolated RNA, all was reverse transcribed, and so the sequenced material was expressed TCRB transcripts. Sequenced by immunoSEQ multiplex PCR; TCRdb stores in-frame clones only, minus some. The sample holds under 300,000 clones, roughly 13% seen once. Purity exceeding 95% was reached by all sorted populations. The sample was naive CD4+ T cells from blood. The sequence was collected from a young man with type 1 diabetes.

The CDR3, as DNA: TGTGCCAGCAGCTTAGAGGGGGACAGCAGAAACAATGAGCAGTTCTTC. The encoded protein is CASSLEGDSRNNEQFF. V is TRBV7-6 and J is TRBJ2-1, with TRBD1 matching 7 bases. Germline V lookup: CDR1 SGHVS, CDR2 FNYEAQ. V gave up 1 base and J gave up 5 bases; unmatched junction bases: 8. This CDR3 has 16 residues.